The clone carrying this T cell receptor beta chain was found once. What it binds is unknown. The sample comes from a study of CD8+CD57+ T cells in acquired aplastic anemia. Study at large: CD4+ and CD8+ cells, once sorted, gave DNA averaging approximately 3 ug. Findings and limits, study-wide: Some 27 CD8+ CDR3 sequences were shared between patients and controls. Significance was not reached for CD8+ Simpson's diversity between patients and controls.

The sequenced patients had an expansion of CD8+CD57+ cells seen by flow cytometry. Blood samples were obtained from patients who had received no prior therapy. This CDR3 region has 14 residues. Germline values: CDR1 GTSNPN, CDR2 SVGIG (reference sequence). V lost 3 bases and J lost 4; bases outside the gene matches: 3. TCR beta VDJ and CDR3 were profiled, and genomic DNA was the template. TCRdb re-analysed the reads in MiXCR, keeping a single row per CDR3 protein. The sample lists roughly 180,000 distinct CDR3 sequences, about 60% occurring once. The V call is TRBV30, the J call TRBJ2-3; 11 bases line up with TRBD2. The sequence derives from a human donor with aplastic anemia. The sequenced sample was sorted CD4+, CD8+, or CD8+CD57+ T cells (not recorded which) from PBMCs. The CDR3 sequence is CAWSVAGGSDTQYF. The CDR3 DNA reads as TGTGCCTGGAGCGTAGCGGGGGGGTCAGATACGCAGTATTTT. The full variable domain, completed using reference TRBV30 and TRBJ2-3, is SQTIHQWPATLVQPVGSPLSLECTVEGTSNPNLYWYRQAAGRGLQLLFYSVGIGQISSEVPQNLSASRPQDRQFILSSKKLLLSDSGFYLCAWSVAGGSDTQYFGPGTRLTVL.